One and the same sample provided the 32 T cell receptor beta chains below, sequenced in a study of shared T cell receptors in the human thymus. Clones were read by immunoSEQ multiplex PCR, and TCRdb kept only the in-frame ones, dropping some. The sample has some 640,000 clones, about 89% seen once. The same sample was also studied in work on human thymus T cells.

The sequenced sample was thymocytes. These receptors were obtained from a boy under two years old with a congenital heart defect.

This clone has a handful of counts. DNA of the CDR3: TGTGCCAGCAGTTACTCGATCGGGGTCTCTGGAAACACCATATATTTT. Its protein is CASSYSIGVSGNTIYF. The chain employs TRBV6-5 and TRBJ1-3; D ambiguous. CDR1 is MNHEY and CDR2 is SVGAGI in the germline V gene. V shed 0 bases and J shed 0 bases, with 9 bases lying between them. The CDR3 length is 16 residues.

The rearrangement uses TRBV6-1 and TRBJ2-7; D is possibly TRBD2 (5 bases). V was clipped by 11 bases and J by 1 base, with 18 bases between them. The CDR3 is 14 residues long. Germline loops: CDR1 MNHNS, CDR2 SASEGT. This CDR3 reads CAGARTPRSYEQYF. The CDR3 coding sequence is TGTGCCGGAGCCCGGACTCCCCGATCCTACGAGCAGTACTTC.

The chain links TRBV2 to TRBJ2-3, with D possibly matching TRBD2 (6 bases). The CDR3 extends over 14 amino acids. The V end lost 7 bases, the J end lost 2 bases, and 13 bases lay between the germline ends. Germline values: CDR1 SNHLY, CDR2 FYNNEI. The CDR3 reads CASKEGPYTDTQYF. In DNA form, the CDR3 reads TGTGCCAGCAAGGAGGGGCCTTACACAGATACGCAGTATTTT.

The V call is TRBV25-1, the J call TRBJ2-5, with 9 bases fitting TRBD1. The CDR3 has 16 amino acids. Germline CDR1 is MGHDK and CDR2 is SYGVNS. Trimming took 0 bases from V and 1 from J; bases not matched to a gene: 3. The CDR3 region is CASSEYRDRVQETQYF. The CDR3 DNA follows: TGTGCCAGCAGTGAATATAGGGACAGGGTCCAAGAGACCCAGTACTTC. Full variable domain (remainder filled in from reference TRBV25-1 and TRBJ2-5): EADIYQTPRYLVIGTGKKITLECSQTMGHDKMYWYQQDPGMELHLIHYSYGVNSTEKGDLSSESTVSRIRTEHFPLTLESARPSHTSQYLCASSEYRDRVQETQYFGPGTRLLVL.

The gene calls are TRBV9 and TRBJ2-1; 11 bases are a match to TRBD2. The CDR3 is 17 amino acids. V shed 0 bases and J 2 bases; nucleotides not matched to a gene: 4. Germline V lookup: CDR1 SGDLS, CDR2 YYNGEE. CDR3 loop: CASSVAGGLAAYNEQFF. The CDR3 DNA is TGTGCCAGCAGCGTAGCTGGGGGACTAGCGGCCTACAATGAGCAGTTCTTC.

CDR3 in DNA: TGTGCCAGCAGCTTTGGGGGCGTTAGGTTGCTGCCCCTCCACTTT. Translating it yields CASSFGGVRLLPLHF. The rearrangement joins TRBV5-4 to TRBJ1-6, with D perhaps TRBD1 (6 bases). V lost 2 bases, J lost 13 bases, and 19 bases lay in between. Germline V gene lookup returns CDR1 SGHNT and CDR2 YYREEE (reference sequence). This CDR3 comprises 15 residues.

This chain joins TRBV6-5 and TRBJ1-5; D perhaps matches TRBD1 (5 bases). The CDR3 has 14 amino acids. Trimming pared 5 bases from V and 3 bases from J, leaving 11 bases between. The V gene's germline CDR1 is MNHEY and CDR2 SVGAGI. The CDR3 DNA is TGTGCCAGCAGTCCTGACAGTAACAATCAGCCCCAGCATTTT. Translation gives CASSPDSNNQPQHF.

The rearrangement uses TRBV4-3 and TRBJ1-1; 7 bases fit TRBD1. Germline V lookup: CDR1 LGHNA, CDR2 YSLEER. CDR3 length equals 12 residues. The ends lost 3 bases at V and 7 bases at J; junction bases unmatched: 2. Here the CDR3 reads CASSHRDSEAFF. CDR3 nucleotide sequence: TGCGCCAGCAGCCACCGGGACAGTGAAGCTTTCTTT.

A single count supports this clone. V usage is TRBV27 and J usage is TRBJ2-3, with a possible D match to TRBD2 (5 bases). There are 11 residues in the CDR3. Germline loops: CDR1 MNHEY, CDR2 SMNVEV (reference sequence). V dropped 11 bases and J dropped 7 bases, with 13 bases sitting between them. Here the CDR3 DNA reads TGTGCCGCCTCAACCGGGAATACGCAGTATTTT. This encodes CAASTGNTQYF.

V usage is TRBV2 and J usage is TRBJ2-1; 13 bases fit TRBD2. Germline values: CDR1 SNHLY, CDR2 FYNNEI. The CDR3 is 15 amino acids. The V segment lost 6 bases and the J segment 2 bases; nucleotides outside the gene matches: 1. The CDR3 reads CASSGLAGAYNEQFF. The CDR3 bases are TGTGCCAGCAGCGGACTAGCGGGGGCCTACAATGAGCAGTTCTTC.

This chain links TRBV5-1 with TRBJ2-2; 10 positions match TRBD2. The CDR3 runs to 19 residues. Germline CDR1 reads SGHRS; CDR2 reads YFSETQ. V shed 3 bases, J shed 4 bases, and the junction held 15 bases outside the gene matches. The CDR3: CASSSITVSSGGGTGELFF. The CDR3 coding sequence is TGCGCCAGCAGCTCTATAACCGTATCTAGCGGGGGAGGCACCGGGGAGCTGTTTTTT.

The chain carries TRBV14 and TRBJ1-6, with 10 nucleotides matching TRBD1. Germline loops: CDR1 SGHDN, CDR2 FVKESK. The junction had 2 bases not matched to a gene; V was cut back by 5 bases and J by 7 bases. The CDR3 consists of 14 residues. The CDR3 is CASSRDRGNSPLHF. Here the CDR3 DNA reads TGTGCCAGCAGCAGGGACAGGGGCAATTCACCCCTCCACTTT.

The V and J genes are TRBV5-4 and TRBJ1-6; TRBD1 matches 12 bases. CDR1 and CDR2 (germline): SGHNT, YYREEE (reference sequence). Trimming took 2 bases from V and 8 from J; bases not matched to a gene: 8. The CDR3 totals 17 residues. The CDR3 reads CASSFIGGQGAYSPLHF. CDR3 DNA sequence: TGTGCCAGCAGCTTCATTGGGGGACAGGGGGCATATTCACCCCTCCACTTT.

This clone was recorded once. The chain couples TRBV5-1 to TRBJ2-5, with D possibly matching TRBD2 (6 bases). V dropped 7 bases and J dropped 2 bases, with 15 bases sitting between them. Germline V gives CDR1 SGHRS, CDR2 YFSETQ. This CDR3 is built from 14 residues. DNA for the CDR3: TGCGCCAGCGGCGGGGTGAGGGAACAAGAGACCCAGTACTTC. This translates into CASGGVREQETQYF.

Concerning this clone itself: A read error may produce the germline difference seen at one junction end. The genes are TRBV7-9 and TRBJ2-7; tentatively, D is TRBD1 (6 bases). Looked up from germline, CDR1 is SEHNR and CDR2 is FQNEAQ (reference sequence). The CDR3 sequence is 12 residues long. Here the CDR3 reads CASSSTRQAEDF. Here the CDR3 DNA reads TGTGCCAGCAGCTCAACTCGACAGGCTGAGGACTTC. Combining the CDR3 with reference TRBV7-9 and TRBJ2-7 gives the whole variable domain DTGVSQNPRHKITKRGQNVTFRCDPISEHNRLYWYRQTLGQGPEFLTYFQNEAQLEKSRLLSDRFSAERPKGSFSTLEIQRTEQGDSAMYLCASSSTRQAEDFGPGTRLTVT.

This sequence joins TRBV9 and TRBJ2-5; TRBD2 matches at 13 bases. V trimming: 0 bases; J trimming: 6 bases; junction bases outside the gene matches: 5. This CDR3 is 16 amino acids long. CDR1 is SGDLS and CDR2 is YYNGEE in the germline V gene. The CDR3 region is CASSVELAGGPKTQYF. The CDR3 DNA follows: TGTGCCAGCAGCGTAGAACTAGCGGGGGGGCCCAAGACCCAGTACTTC. The full variable domain, with the rest looked up from reference TRBV9 and TRBJ2-5, is DSGVTQTPKHLITATGQRVTLRCSPRSGDLSVYWYQQSLDQGLQFLIQYYNGEERAKGNILERFSAQQFPDLHSELNLSSLELGDSALYFCASSVELAGGPKTQYFGPGTRLLVL.

This sequence joins TRBV30 and TRBJ2-2; 8 nucleotides line up with TRBD2. V lost 5 bases and J lost 1; bases outside the gene matches: 18. CDR1 GTSNPN and CDR2 SVGIG come from the germline V gene (reference sequence). The CDR3 spans 19 residues. For the CDR3, the DNA is TGTGCCTGGGGATTATTATCAGCGGGAGTTTTTAAGAACACCGGGGAGCTGTTTTTT. Translated, it gives CAWGLLSAGVFKNTGELFF.

This chain joins TRBV14 and TRBJ2-7; D gene uncertain. Germline V gene sequence: CDR1 SGHDN, CDR2 FVKESK. This CDR3 comprises 13 residues. V gave up 1 base and J gave up 2 bases, with 6 bases separating them. The CDR3, as DNA: TGTGCCAGCAGCCAAGTCCACACCTACGAGCAGTACTTC. It is translated as CASSQVHTYEQYF. Variable domain in full (rest from reference TRBV14 and TRBJ2-7): EAGVTQFPSHSVIEKGQTVTLRCDPISGHDNLYWYRRVMGKEIKFLLHFVKESKQDESGMPNNRFLAERTGGTYSTLKVQPAELEDSGVYFCASSQVHTYEQYFGPGTRLTVT.

The rearrangement links TRBV15 to TRBJ2-3; 7 bases agree with TRBD1. V lost 1 base and J lost 4; bases outside the gene matches: 11. Per the germline V gene, CDR1 is LNHNV and CDR2 is YYDKDF (reference sequence). The CDR3 runs 17 residues. The CDR3 protein is CATSRGYRGKRPDTQYF. The CDR3 coding sequence is TGTGCCACCAGCAGAGGATACAGGGGTAAGAGGCCAGATACGCAGTATTTT.

The chain links TRBV7-8 to TRBJ2-7; 10 bases agree with TRBD1. V shed 5 bases and J 2 bases; nucleotides not matched to a gene: 6. Germline V gene lookup returns CDR1 SGHVS and CDR2 FQNEAQ. CDR3 length: 15 residues. For the CDR3, the DNA is TGTGCCAGCAGCCCGCATGGACAGGGGGCCTACGAGCAGTACTTC. It translates to CASSPHGQGAYEQYF.

The gene calls are TRBV4-1 and TRBJ2-7, with 8 bases aligning to TRBD2. The germline V gene has CDR1 MGHRA and CDR2 YSYEKL. This CDR3 is built from 14 residues. The junction had 7 bases not matched to a gene; V was cut back by 9 bases and J by 0 bases. In DNA form, the CDR3 reads TGCGCCAGTAAACTAGCGGAGGTCTCCTACGAGCAGTACTTC. Translating gives CASKLAEVSYEQYF.

The V gene is TRBV30, the J gene TRBJ2-1, with D possibly TRBD2 on 5 matching bases. The CDR3 covers 17 residues. Germline V CDR1 and CDR2: GTSNPN, SVGIG (reference sequence). The germline V and J ends were trimmed by 1 base and 0 bases, with 16 bases remaining between them. In nucleotides, the CDR3 is TGTGCCTGGAGTGATATTACGAGGGCAGGCTCCTACAATGAGCAGTTCTTC. Translated, it gives CAWSDITRAGSYNEQFF. Supplemented by reference TRBV30 and TRBJ2-1, the full variable domain reads SQTIHQWPATLVQPVGSPLSLECTVEGTSNPNLYWYRQAAGRGLQLLFYSVGIGQISSEVPQNLSASRPQDRQFILSSKKLLLSDSGFYLCAWSDITRAGSYNEQFFGPGTRLTVL.

The CDR3 spells CASSPSGLAKNIQYF. Written as DNA, the CDR3 is TGTGCCAGCAGCCCGAGTGGGCTAGCCAAAAACATTCAGTACTTC. The rearrangement joins TRBV14 to TRBJ2-4; D not certain. The CDR3 covers 15 residues. Germline lookup yields CDR1 SGHDN and CDR2 FVKESK. Between the trimmed V and J ends, which lost 4 bases and 0 bases, there was a span of 10 bases.

The chain uses TRBV6-5 and TRBJ2-7, with 11 positions matching TRBD2. V was pared by 4 bases and J by 7 bases, with 9 bases of the junction left unmatched. This CDR3 region has 15 residues. The germline gives CDR1 MNHEY, CDR2 SVGAGI. In DNA form, the CDR3 reads TGTGCCAGCAGTTGCCTACTAGCGGGAGTAGGTGAGCAGTACTTC. Translating it yields CASSCLLAGVGEQYF.

The V and J genes are TRBV4-2 and TRBJ2-7; 7 bases agree with TRBD1. The CDR3 has 15 amino acids. Germline V gene lookup returns CDR1 LGHNA and CDR2 YNFKEQ. Unmatched junction bases numbered 7, after V lost 1 base and J lost 4 bases. The CDR3 DNA follows: TGTGCCAGCAGCCAAGTGTCAGGGGGATTTTACGAGCAGTACTTC. It specifies CASSQVSGGFYEQYF.

The chain couples TRBV5-1 to TRBJ2-2, with a weak D call TRBD1 (7 bases). CDR3 length equals 16 residues. The V end lost 4 bases, the J end lost 4 bases, and 17 bases lay between the germline ends. Germline CDR1 reads SGHRS; CDR2 reads YFSETQ. The CDR3 nucleotides read TGCGCCAGCAGCCGTCGACAGGGAGGAAGCACCGGGGAGCTGTTTTTT. It encodes CASSRRQGGSTGELFF.

The chain recombines TRBV7-2 with TRBJ1-5; tentatively, D is TRBD1 (5 bases). The V end was cut by 4 bases, the J end by 2 bases, with 12 bases between. In germline, CDR1 is SGHTA, CDR2 FQGNSA. This CDR3 has 15 residues. The DNA of the CDR3 is TGTGCCAGCAGCTACGGGACTCGGGGCAATCAGCCCCAGCATTTT. This codes for CASSYGTRGNQPQHF.

V and J are TRBV2 and TRBJ2-1; 7 bases are a match to TRBD2. Trimming at V came to 3 bases and at J to 9 bases, leaving 11 bases not matched to a gene. Germline CDR1 reads SNHLY; CDR2 reads FYNNEI. CDR3 length: 15 amino acids. In DNA form, the CDR3 reads TGTGCCAGCAGTGAGGAGACTAGCCCTTCCTCTGAGCAGTTCTTC. It yields the protein CASSEETSPSSEQFF. Full variable domain (outside the CDR3, taken from reference TRBV2 and TRBJ2-1): EPEVTQTPSHQVTQMGQEVILRCVPISNHLYFYWYRQILGQKVEFLVSFYNNEISEKSEIFDDQFSVERPDGSNFTLKIRSTKLEDSAMYFCASSEETSPSSEQFFGPGTRLTVL.

CDR3 amino acids: CATSLVPRVRYGYTF. The CDR3 region has the DNA TGTGCCACCAGCCTTGTCCCCAGGGTAAGATATGGCTACACCTTC. V and J are TRBV15 and TRBJ1-2; TRBD1 might be the D (5 bases). V was trimmed by 5 bases and J by 5 bases, leaving 18 bases between them. The CDR3 has 15 amino acids. In germline, CDR1 is LNHNV, CDR2 YYDKDF (reference sequence).

This rearrangement joins TRBV7-2 to TRBJ1-4, with TRBD1 identical over 8 bases. The CDR3 contains 15 residues. Looked up from germline, CDR1 is SGHTA and CDR2 is FQGNSA. After removal of 6 bases from V and 3 bases from J, the junction contained 6 bases not matched to a gene. The CDR3 region has the DNA TGTGCCAGCAGGTCAGGGGGCGAGGCTAATGAAAAACTGTTTTTT. This sequence encodes CASRSGGEANEKLFF.

The rearrangement links TRBV28 to TRBJ2-7; 12 nucleotides line up with TRBD1. The CDR3 length is 14 residues. V shed 7 bases, J shed 5 bases, and the junction held 6 bases outside the gene matches. The V gene's germline CDR1 is MDHEN and CDR2 SYDVKM. CDR3 sequence reads: CASTNRDRGHEQYF. CDR3 sequence (DNA): TGTGCCAGCACCAACCGGGACAGGGGGCACGAGCAGTACTTC.

The chain employs TRBV27 and TRBJ1-6; D is unresolved. CDR1 is MNHEY and CDR2 is SMNVEV in the germline V gene (reference sequence). This CDR3 has 18 residues. V was clipped by 2 bases and J by 0 bases, with 14 bases between them. DNA of the CDR3: TGTGCCAGCAGTTTAATCAGGAATAACAGCTCCTATAATTCACCCCTCCACTTT. As protein: CASSLIRNNSSYNSPLHF.